The clone carrying this T cell receptor beta chain was observed at least ten times. TCRdb re-called the 5' RACE reads through MiXCR, storing one row per CDR3 protein. This repertoire shows about 82,000 distinct CDR3 sequences, around an eighth found once; its top ten account for about 4.6%. The CDR3 contains 16 residues. The J segment lost 2 bases and the V segment lost 1 base, leaving 4 bases of the junction unmatched. The germline CDR1 and CDR2 sequences are SQVTM and ANQGSEA. The record originates from a study of spatial heterogeneity in lung cancer. Study background: There were consistently more beta-chain sequences detected than alpha-chain sequences.

Sample time point: sample taken at primary tumor resection. From tumor, nontumor lung or frozen PBMC, whole RNA was taken unsorted for sequencing. The donors, more than 55 patients with untreated early-stage non-small cell lung cancer, provided the samples. The clonotype was recovered from a male donor with early-stage non-small cell lung cancer. V usage is TRBV29-1 and J usage is TRBJ2-7; 14 bases agree with TRBD2. The starting material was PBMCs, obtained at surgery. In nucleotides, the CDR3 is TGCAGCGTTGAAGTGGGGACTAGCGGGAGCCCCTACGAGCAGTACTTC. It codes for CSVEVGTSGSPYEQYF.